A single sample is the source of the 6 T cell receptor beta chains below, sequenced in a study of a mutant IDH1 vaccine in newly diagnosed glioma. Time point described: week 35, safety follow-up. The content of each vaccine dose was 300 ug of mutant IDH1 20-mer peptide, and topical imiquimod accompanied it. The method was immunoSEQ multiplex PCR; TCRdb's version includes in-frame clones alone and lacks a portion of them. The sample carries tens of thousands of clones, roughly nine tenths recorded once. No antigens are known for them. The starting material was PBMCs, obtained from a glioma patient whose treatment included an IDH1 peptide vaccine. The receptor source for this set is a man between 35 and 55 years old with glioma.

The rearrangement uses TRBV6-5 and TRBJ1-2; possible D gene TRBD1, 6 bases. CDR3 length: 15 residues. Trimming took off 4 bases at V and 5 bases at J, with 17 bases between the two ends. Germline V lookup: CDR1 MNHEY, CDR2 SVGAGI. DNA for the CDR3: TGTGCCAGCAGTTCCCCGGGGCAGGGGAGTTATGGCTACACCTTC. It is translated as CASSSPGQGSYGYTF.

The chain has TRBV6-6 and TRBJ2-3; TRBD2 aligns across 16 bases. CDR3 length: 16 amino acids. Per the germline V gene, CDR1 is MNHNY and CDR2 is SVGAGI (reference sequence). J gave up 4 bases and V 6 bases, and 4 bases lay outside the gene matches. The CDR3 DNA is TGTGCCAGCAGCACCGGGACTAGCGGGGGGGCAGATACGCAGTATTTT. It yields the protein CASSTGTSGGADTQYF.

The chain couples TRBV5-8 to TRBJ1-2; D is possibly TRBD1 (5 bases). The ends were cut back, 7 bases at V and 1 base at J, with 14 bases in the middle. This CDR3 has 14 amino acids. Germline CDR1 is SGHTS and CDR2 is YDEGEE. CDR3: CASVSAGVNYGYTF. The CDR3 coding sequence is TGTGCCAGCGTTTCTGCGGGGGTTAACTATGGCTACACCTTC.

V gene TRBV2 combines with J gene TRBJ2-3; D is unresolved. CDR3 length: 18 amino acids. Trimming cost V 1 base and J 2 bases, with 19 bases left between them. Germline assignment: CDR1 SNHLY and CDR2 FYNNEI. The CDR3 DNA sequence: TGTGCCAGCAGTGAAGGAGTGTCTAACCAGTTTTTCACAGATACGCAGTATTTT. The encoded protein is CASSEGVSNQFFTDTQYF.

This clone was counted between two and nine times. The CDR3 DNA reads TGCGCCAGCAGCTTGGGGACGGGAAACATTCAGTACTTC. It yields the protein CASSLGTGNIQYF. This sequence joins TRBV5-1 and TRBJ2-4; D gene unclear. The germline V gene has CDR1 SGHRS and CDR2 YFSETQ. CDR3 length: 13 residues. The germline V and J ends were trimmed by 0 bases and 6 bases, with 7 bases remaining between them.

The chain combines TRBV19 with TRBJ2-3, with a weak D call TRBD2 (5 bases). V lost 0 bases to trimming and J lost 6 bases, with 7 bases between them. Germline V gene lookup returns CDR1 LNHDA and CDR2 SQIVND (reference sequence). CDR3 length: 13 amino acids. The CDR3 region is CASSIEGGDTQYF. CDR3 bases: TGTGCCAGTAGTATAGAGGGCGGGGATACGCAGTATTTT.